This passage covers 32 T cell receptor beta chains from one sample sequenced in a study of shared clonotypes between healthy human individuals (TCRdb year 2020). The method behind the library was the immunoSEQ multiplex PCR assay. The table comes from immuneACCESS by way of TCRdb, which keeps in-frame sequences with V and J called. Part of the clones is missing from these tables; in studies checked, under half for an unresolved V gene and the rest for unknown reasons. The sample table holds about 510,000 clones, of which roughly 78% were seen once. The leading ten clones occupy 10% to 15% of the sample. The specimen was PBMCs. The receptors stem from a woman aged 40 to 50 in good health. Some clones in this sample may be carry-over from other donors' samples.

The chain couples TRBV7-2 to TRBJ1-2; TRBD1 might be the D (6 bases). The CDR3 contains 14 residues. V lost 5 bases and J 1 base, leaving 11 bases between the germline ends. CDR1 and CDR2 (germline): SGHTA, FQGNSA. The CDR3 loop is CASSQNRDNYGYTF. CDR3 sequence (DNA): TGTGCCAGCAGCCAAAACAGGGATAACTATGGCTACACCTTC.

This chain uses TRBV19 with TRBJ1-2; the match to TRBD1 covers 8 bases. The CDR3 extends over 12 amino acids. Germline V gives CDR1 LNHDA, CDR2 SQIVND (reference sequence). V was clipped by 7 bases and J by 5 bases; unmatched bases: 3. The CDR3 protein is CASTRTGYGYTF. The DNA for the CDR3 is TGTGCCAGTACCCGGACAGGGTATGGCTACACCTTC.

This clone was seen a few times. This chain uses TRBV7-2 with TRBJ2-2; D might be TRBD1 (5 bases). The CDR3 is 16 amino acids. V lost 2 bases, J lost 4 bases, and 14 bases lay in between. CDR1 and CDR2 from the germline V gene are SGHTA and FQGNSA. The CDR3 nucleotides are TGTGCCAGCAGCTTATTTCGTTTCCAGGGCACCGGGGAGCTGTTTTTT. It translates to CASSLFRFQGTGELFF.

This clone was found once. The V and J genes are TRBV5-1 and TRBJ2-5; D call uncertain. Trimming removed 0 bases at V and 1 base at J, with 10 bases between. This CDR3 region has 15 residues. The germline V gene has CDR1 SGHRS and CDR2 YFSETQ. This CDR3 is CASSLALPSQETQYF. In DNA, the CDR3 is TGCGCCAGCAGCTTGGCGTTGCCTAGCCAAGAGACCCAGTACTTC.

J is TRBJ1-1 and V is TRBV2, with D unresolved. This CDR3 contains 15 residues. Germline V gives CDR1 SNHLY, CDR2 FYNNEI. Trimming cost V 4 bases and J 5 bases, with 17 bases left between them. CDR3 residues: CASSGVRSLGTEAFF. In DNA form, the CDR3 reads TGTGCCAGCAGTGGCGTCCGGTCCCTGGGGACTGAAGCTTTCTTT.

The gene calls are TRBV7-9 and TRBJ2-7, with TRBD1 as a possible D gene (7 bases). Germline V CDR1 and CDR2: SEHNR, FQNEAQ (reference sequence). The germline V and J ends were trimmed by 0 bases and 3 bases, with 15 bases remaining between them. CDR3 length equals 16 residues. CDR3 region: CASSLARGQIDYEQYF. The CDR3 DNA is TGTGCCAGCAGCTTAGCGCGGGGACAGATAGACTACGAGCAGTACTTC. Based on the CDR3 plus reference TRBV7-9 and TRBJ2-7, the full variable domain is DTGVSQNPRHKITKRGQNVTFRCDPISEHNRLYWYRQTLGQGPEFLTYFQNEAQLEKSRLLSDRFSAERPKGSFSTLEIQRTEQGDSAMYLCASSLARGQIDYEQYFGPGTRLTVT.

Worth noting for this clone: Given a far larger clone just one base away, this is likely a sequencing read error. The same CDR3 arises from other DNA sequences in this sample as well. The J gene is TRBJ1-1, the V gene TRBV11-3; D is undetermined. CDR3 length equals 13 residues. The germline V gene has CDR1 SGHNT and CDR2 YENEEA. With 0 bases removed from V and 0 bases from J, the gap between germline ends came to 2 bases. The CDR3 nucleotides read TGTGCCAGCAGCTTAGAGTTGAACACTGAAGCTTTCTTT. Protein product: CASSLELNTEAFF. The full variable domain, rest sourced from reference TRBV11-3 and TRBJ1-1, is EAGVVQSPRYKIIEKKQPVAFWCNPISGHNTLYWYLQNLGQGPELLIRYENEEAVDDSQLPKDRFSAERLKGVDSTLKIQPAELGDSAVYLCASSLELNTEAFFGQGTRLTVV.

This chain joins TRBV7-6 and TRBJ1-3; unclear D gene. V lost 0 bases and J 3 bases, leaving 12 bases between the germline ends. The CDR3 covers 16 residues. Germline CDR1 and CDR2: SGHVS and FNYEAQ. The CDR3 here is CASSLADLGSGNTIYF. The CDR3 nucleotides read TGTGCCAGCAGCTTAGCCGACCTGGGCAGTGGAAACACCATATATTTT.

The chain is built from TRBV12-1 and TRBJ2-1; TRBD2 reflects the table's D call only, with no check against the DNA. TRBV12-1 is a pseudogene locus. The CDR3 has 16 amino acids. CDR3 sequence (DNA): TGTGCCAGCAGCCCGCCGCCTAGCGGCCCAGGGGATGAGCAGTTCTTC. It codes for CASSPPPSGPGDEQFF.

This sequence joins TRBV30 and TRBJ2-7, with 11 bases that match TRBD2. The CDR3 contains 14 residues. V was clipped by 8 bases and J by 3 bases; unmatched bases: 9. Germline lookup yields CDR1 GTSNPN and CDR2 SVGIG (reference sequence). The CDR3, as DNA: TGTGCCCTCCGACTAGCGGGATCTTACTACGAGCAGTACTTC. It translates to CALRLAGSYYEQYF.

A few counts support this clone. Other DNA sequences in the same sample also yield this CDR3. This chain uses TRBV28 with TRBJ1-4; 8 bases map to TRBD1. In germline, CDR1 is MDHEN, CDR2 SYDVKM. Germline trimming cut 2 bases from V and 8 bases from J; bases unmatched to any gene: 1. CDR3 length: 13 residues. CDR3 sequence: CASSLGTGEKLFF. The CDR3 DNA sequence: TGTGCCAGCAGTTTAGGGACAGGCGAAAAACTGTTTTTT.

The gene calls are TRBV11-2 and TRBJ1-1, with TRBD1 as a possible D gene (6 bases). From germline, CDR1 is SGHAT and CDR2 FQNNGV. Trimming stripped 1 base from V and 8 bases from J, with 11 bases between. CDR3 length: 13 residues. The CDR3 DNA follows: TGTGCCAGCAGCTTAGCGCCAACAGGGGAAGCTTTCTTT. This encodes CASSLAPTGEAFF.

This rearrangement joins TRBV28 to TRBJ1-2; 7 bases line up with TRBD1. Germline V gives CDR1 MDHEN, CDR2 SYDVKM. The CDR3 is 13 amino acids. Losses at the gene ends were 7 bases for V and 8 bases for J; bases not matched to a gene: 10. CDR3 nucleotides: TGTGCCAGCAAGGGACAGTCGCCCGGGGGCTACACCTTC. Amino acid sequence: CASKGQSPGGYTF.

This chain links TRBV5-4 with TRBJ2-7; D unclear. Trimming removed 4 bases at V and 6 bases at J, with 11 bases between. Germline CDR1 SGHNT, CDR2 YYREEE (reference sequence). The CDR3 extends over 12 amino acids. The CDR3 reads CASSPIGLEQYF. The CDR3 nucleotides read TGTGCCAGCAGCCCCATCGGTCTCGAGCAGTACTTC.

This clone was seen more than once but under ten times. The chain employs TRBV6-1 and TRBJ1-1; tentatively, D is TRBD1 (6 bases). Trimming removed 6 bases at V and 3 bases at J, with 11 bases between. This CDR3 comprises 13 residues. CDR1 and CDR2 (germline): MNHNS, SASEGT. CDR3 sequence: CASRDRRYTEAFF. The CDR3 DNA reads TGTGCCAGCAGGGACAGAAGGTACACTGAAGCTTTCTTT.

V usage is TRBV5-3 and J usage is TRBJ2-1; no reliable D call. TRBV5-3 is marked as an open reading frame, function uncertain. With 0 bases removed from V and 8 bases from J, the gap between germline ends came to 6 bases. The CDR3 covers 12 residues. The CDR3 protein is CARSLDRDEQFF. The CDR3 DNA is TGTGCCAGAAGCTTGGATCGGGATGAGCAGTTCTTC.

This chain links TRBV6-5 with TRBJ2-5; 13 positions match TRBD2. V lost 3 bases and J lost 5; bases outside the gene matches: 3. Germline values: CDR1 MNHEY, CDR2 SVGAGI. The CDR3 length is 15 residues. CDR3 in DNA: TGTGCCAGCAGTTATTGGACTAGCGGGAGTGAGACCCAGTACTTC. This codes for CASSYWTSGSETQYF.

The CDR3 coding sequence is TGTGCCATCCGGCGGGCGAACTATGGCTACACCTTC. It codes for CAIRRANYGYTF. This rearrangement joins TRBV28 to TRBJ1-2, with D unresolved. CDR1 MDHEN and CDR2 SYDVKM come from the germline V gene. The CDR3 runs 12 residues. V shed 10 bases and J shed 2 bases, with 11 bases lying between them.

In its sample, this clone was seen a few times. The chain combines TRBV5-8 with TRBJ2-7; no reliable D call. Germline assignment: CDR1 SGHTS and CDR2 YDEGEE. The V end was cut by 1 base, the J end by 0 bases, with 20 bases between. This CDR3 contains 18 residues. CDR3 nucleotides: TGTGCCAGCAGCTTGTTGCCGCCAGACCCGGCAGTCTCCTACGAGCAGTACTTC. This codes for CASSLLPPDPAVSYEQYF.

The chain is built from TRBV14 and TRBJ1-1; 9 positions agree with TRBD1. The CDR3 runs 18 residues. V trimming: 6 bases; J trimming: 1 base; junction bases outside the gene matches: 15. The germline V gene has CDR1 SGHDN and CDR2 FVKESK. Here the CDR3 DNA reads TGTGCCAGCAGTTCTCTACCGGGACAGGGTGGGGCGAACACTGAAGCTTTCTTT. This translates into CASSSLPGQGGANTEAFF.

The rearrangement joins TRBV27 to TRBJ1-1; 11 bases align to TRBD1. Germline CDR1 and CDR2: MNHEY and SMNVEV (reference sequence). Germline trimming cut 3 bases from V and 0 bases from J; bases unmatched to any gene: 6. The length of the CDR3 is 17 residues. This CDR3 reads CASSLGGQGEVNTEAFF. CDR3 in DNA: TGTGCCAGCAGTTTGGGGGGACAGGGGGAAGTGAACACTGAAGCTTTCTTT.

In this sample, this clone turned up many times. CDR3 residues: CASSLSETGELFF. The CDR3 DNA reads as TGCGCCAGCAGCTTATCGGAAACCGGGGAGCTGTTTTTT. The J gene is TRBJ2-2, the V gene TRBV5-1; D is unresolved. The CDR3 is made up of 13 amino acids. Germline-derived CDR1 and CDR2 are SGHRS and YFSETQ. The V end lost 2 bases, the J end lost 5 bases, and 7 bases lay between the germline ends.

The J gene is TRBJ2-2, the V gene TRBV6-5; unclear D gene. With 7 bases removed from V and 0 bases from J, the gap between germline ends came to 9 bases. This CDR3 is 14 amino acids long. Germline values: CDR1 MNHEY, CDR2 SVGAGI. CDR3 sequence: CASKPDANTGELFF. In DNA form, the CDR3 reads TGTGCCAGCAAACCGGATGCGAACACCGGGGAGCTGTTTTTT.

This clone turned up a few times. The same CDR3 also results from other DNA sequences found in this sample. CDR3 coding DNA: TGTGCCATCAGTGAGTACAATGAGCAGTTCTTC. Its translation is CAISEYNEQFF. This sequence joins TRBV10-3 and TRBJ2-1; D is unresolved. V gave up 1 base and J gave up 5 bases, with 0 bases separating them. Germline CDR1 is ENHRY and CDR2 is SYGVKD. The CDR3 consists of 11 residues.

The chain couples TRBV28 to TRBJ2-3; D unclear. V was shortened by 3 bases and J by 2 bases, with 9 bases between the two germline ends. The CDR3 length is 14 residues. Germline loops: CDR1 MDHEN, CDR2 SYDVKM. The DNA of the CDR3 is TGTGCCAGCAGTTTTCGGTTAGCCACAGATACGCAGTATTTT. Translated: CASSFRLATDTQYF.

The chain links TRBV6-1 to TRBJ2-3, with 8 bases aligning to TRBD2. Germline loops: CDR1 MNHNS, CDR2 SASEGT. The V segment lost 4 bases and the J segment 3 bases; nucleotides outside the gene matches: 6. This CDR3 is 15 amino acids long. The CDR3 coding sequence is TGTGCCAGCAGTGGGGCGGGAGGATGGACAGATACGCAGTATTTT. Translating gives CASSGAGGWTDTQYF.

This clone has more than one count but fewer than ten. This chain uses TRBV5-3 with TRBJ1-2, with a tentative D call TRBD1 (6 bases). Being an ORF, TRBV5-3 has a function that is uncertain. The CDR3 extends over 13 amino acids. Trimming removed 8 bases from V and 5 bases from J, with 16 bases in between. CDR3: CASYREGAYGYTF. Here the CDR3 DNA reads TGTGCCAGCTACAGGGAAGGAGCTTATGGCTACACCTTC.

The V gene is TRBV7-8, the J gene TRBJ2-7; 9 bases line up with TRBD1. J gave up 2 bases and V 5 bases, and 7 bases lay outside the gene matches. The germline gives CDR1 SGHVS, CDR2 FQNEAQ. The CDR3 spans 15 residues. CDR3 region: CASSSTGGATYEQYF. CDR3 DNA: TGTGCCAGCAGCAGCACAGGGGGCGCAACCTACGAGCAGTACTTC.

The chain employs TRBV29-1 and TRBJ1-1, with D perhaps TRBD1 (6 bases). The CDR3 extends over 14 amino acids. Germline assignment: CDR1 SQVTM and CDR2 ANQGSEA. Trimming took off 4 bases at V and 4 bases at J, with 16 bases between the two ends. As DNA, the CDR3 is TGCAGCGTTGTCTTGGGGACACGGGGCACTGAAGCTTTCTTT. This encodes CSVVLGTRGTEAFF.

The chain is built from TRBV5-4 and TRBJ2-5; possibly TRBD1 for D (5 bases). CDR3 size: 14 residues. V lost 7 bases to trimming and J lost 3 bases, with 16 bases between them. Germline CDR1 SGHNT, CDR2 YYREEE (reference sequence). CDR3 region: CASGSQGGEETQYF. CDR3 DNA: TGTGCCAGCGGTTCCCAGGGCGGTGAAGAGACCCAGTACTTC.

A word on this clone: A much larger clone sits a single nucleotide away, making a read error possible. Different DNA sequences within this sample yield the same CDR3. This chain uses TRBV29-1 with TRBJ2-7; D remains unclear. CDR3 length: 13 residues. Deletions cut 6 bases from V and 0 bases from J, with 12 bases between. Germline lookup yields CDR1 SQVTM and CDR2 ANQGSEA. The CDR3 region has the DNA TGCAGCGTACGATTAGCCCCCTCCTACGAGCAGTACTTC. As protein: CSVRLAPSYEQYF.

This clone was detected once. This sequence joins TRBV19 and TRBJ2-1, with 11 positions matching TRBD2. Trimming removed 8 bases from V and 9 bases from J; junction bases left unmatched: 12. CDR3 length: 15 amino acids. Germline V CDR1 and CDR2: LNHDA, SQIVND (reference sequence). The CDR3 DNA reads as TGTGCCAGTCGCCGGGGTAGCGGGAGGGCCAGTGAGCAGTTCTTC. This codes for CASRRGSGRASEQFF.